Below are 7 T cell receptor beta chains sequenced from a single sample in a study of regulatory T cells in long-lasting Graves disease. This sample's time point: newly diagnosed GD, antithyroid drugs for less than 3 months. TCR sequences were obtained from RNA taken from PBMCs. Arm-PCR of CDR3 regions and iRepertoire HTBI primers were the basis on which TCR beta libraries were built. A single record per CDR3 protein comes from TCRdb applying MiXCR to the multiplex PCR reads. The data hold a few hundred thousand distinct CDR3 sequences, with roughly 15% observed a single time. Another study also made use of these data, one on T cells in Graves' hyperthyroidism and ophthalmopathy.

Sequenced material: peripheral blood mononuclear cells (PBMCs), taken at new diagnosis, from a patient treated with antithyroid drugs. The receptors here all came from a woman between 40 and 55 years old with Graves disease.

This clonotype has a count of ten or more. J is TRBJ2-1 and V is TRBV28; D not certain. This CDR3 spans 14 amino acids. Trimming pared 3 bases from V and 7 bases from J, leaving 13 bases between. Germline V gene lookup returns CDR1 MDHEN and CDR2 SYDVKM. The CDR3 nucleotides read TGTGCCAGCAGTTTTAGAGCATTGAGGAATGAGCAGTTCTTC. It encodes CASSFRALRNEQFF.

The table lists this clonotype with many counts. The CDR3 region has the DNA TGTGCCAGCAGCCGTTCGGCAACCTACGAGCAGTACTTC. Protein product: CASSRSATYEQYF. The chain is built from TRBV7-8 and TRBJ2-7; D uncertain. This CDR3 region has 13 residues. Trimming removed 5 bases from V and 2 bases from J, with 10 bases in between. Germline CDR1 is SGHVS and CDR2 is FQNEAQ.

On this clonotype: A read error may produce the germline difference seen at one junction end. This chain joins TRBV7-9 and TRBJ1-4; 9 bases align to TRBD1. The germline gives CDR1 SEHNR, CDR2 FQNEAQ (reference sequence). This CDR3 spans 16 amino acids. CDR3 sequence reads: CVSSSTGTGFNEKLFF. The DNA of the CDR3 is TGTGTCAGCAGCAGTACCGGGACAGGGTTCAATGAAAAACTGTTTTTT.

This clonotype was counted at least ten times. This chain uses TRBV7-2 with TRBJ2-1; 8 bases align to TRBD1. V shed 5 bases and J 8 bases; nucleotides not matched to a gene: 8. CDR1 and CDR2 (germline): SGHTA, FQGNSA. The CDR3 is made up of 14 amino acids. CDR3: CASSQQGGGDEQFF. DNA of the CDR3: TGTGCCAGCAGCCAACAGGGGGGTGGAGATGAGCAGTTCTTC.

The V and J genes are TRBV6-1 and TRBJ2-7; tentative D call: TRBD1 (6 bases). Trimming removed 6 bases from V and 1 base from J, with 19 bases in between. The CDR3 extends over 16 amino acids. Per the germline V gene, CDR1 is MNHNS and CDR2 is SASEGT. As DNA, the CDR3 is TGTGCCAGCAGCCATGTGAGACAGGCAGAATCCTACGAGCAGTACTTC. It encodes CASSHVRQAESYEQYF.

The chain joins TRBV12-5 to TRBJ1-5; perhaps TRBD1 as D (5 bases). The CDR3 is 17 residues long. Germline V lookup: CDR1 LGHNT, CDR2 FRNRAP. The V and J ends lost 0 bases and 4 bases respectively, with 16 bases between them. CDR3 DNA: TGTGCTAGTGGTTTGGTACCGGGGACGAATGTTAATCAGCCCCAGCATTTT. Its protein product is CASGLVPGTNVNQPQHF. The full variable domain, with the rest looked up from reference TRBV12-5 and TRBJ1-5, is DARVTQTPRHKVTEMGQEVTMRCQPILGHNTVFWYRQTMMQGLELLAYFRNRAPLDDSGMPKDRFSAEMPDATLATLKIQPSEPRDSAVYFCASGLVPGTNVNQPQHFGDGTRLSIL.

This clonotype showed up many times. The chain uses TRBV27 and TRBJ1-1; D remains unclear. The germline V gene has CDR1 MNHEY and CDR2 SMNVEV (reference sequence). V lost 5 bases and J 6 bases, leaving 13 bases between the germline ends. The CDR3 totals 13 residues. Here the CDR3 reads CASSIGNGAEAFF. CDR3 DNA: TGTGCCAGCAGTATCGGGAACGGGGCTGAAGCTTTCTTT.